This T cell receptor beta chain was identified during a study of spatial heterogeneity in lung cancer. Looking at the study overall: A unique TCR and UMI combination showed up more than ten times in raw reads, on average.

Points from the study as a whole: Expanded alpha and beta TCR counts within tumors tracked tumor mutation counts.

V lost 5 bases and J lost 2, with 10 bases in between. The CDR3 is 13 amino acids. The germline V gene encodes CDR1 SGHVS and CDR2 FNYEAQ. This clonotype occurred many times. Its specificity is unknown. This beta chain is an off-target read within a library intended for alpha chains, so its frequency means little. Time point of the sample: sample taken at primary tumor resection. Untreated early-stage non-small cell lung cancer patients, approximately 79 in total, were the donors. From the 5' RACE reads, TCRdb called clonotypes with MiXCR, one entry per CDR3 protein. The table shows about 14,000 distinct CDR3 sequences, with 4% to 5% occurring only once.

The origin of this receptor is a female donor with early-stage non-small cell lung cancer. This specimen was lung tumor tissue, taken at surgery. V is TRBV7-6 and J is TRBJ2-7; tentative D call: TRBD2 (5 bases). CDR3 coding DNA: TGTGCCAGCAGCCCGGGGTTAACCTACGAGCAGTACTTC. It translates to CASSPGLTYEQYF.